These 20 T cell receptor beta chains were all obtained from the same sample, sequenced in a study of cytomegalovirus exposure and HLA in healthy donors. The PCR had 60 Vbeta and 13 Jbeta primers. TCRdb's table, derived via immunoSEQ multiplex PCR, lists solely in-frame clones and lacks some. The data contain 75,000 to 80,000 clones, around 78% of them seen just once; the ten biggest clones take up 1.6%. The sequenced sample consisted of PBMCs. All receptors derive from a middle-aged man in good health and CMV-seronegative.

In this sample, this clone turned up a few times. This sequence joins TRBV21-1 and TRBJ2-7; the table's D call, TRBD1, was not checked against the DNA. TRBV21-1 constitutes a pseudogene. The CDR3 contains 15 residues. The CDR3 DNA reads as TGTGCCAGCAGCAAGCCCGGGACAGCGGGCTACGAGCAGTACTTC. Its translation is CASSKPGTAGYEQYF.

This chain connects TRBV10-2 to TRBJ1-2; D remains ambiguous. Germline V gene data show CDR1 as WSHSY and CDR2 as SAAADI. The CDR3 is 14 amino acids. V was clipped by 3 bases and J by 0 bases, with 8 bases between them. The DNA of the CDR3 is TGCGCCAGCAGTGACTTTCTAGCTAACTATGGCTACACCTTC. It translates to CASSDFLANYGYTF.

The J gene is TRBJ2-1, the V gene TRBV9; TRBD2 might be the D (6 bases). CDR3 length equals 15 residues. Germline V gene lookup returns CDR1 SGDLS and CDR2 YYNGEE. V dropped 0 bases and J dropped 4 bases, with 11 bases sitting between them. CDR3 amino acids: CASSVDSGPYNEQFF. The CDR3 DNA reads TGTGCCAGCAGCGTAGATAGCGGCCCTTACAATGAGCAGTTCTTC.

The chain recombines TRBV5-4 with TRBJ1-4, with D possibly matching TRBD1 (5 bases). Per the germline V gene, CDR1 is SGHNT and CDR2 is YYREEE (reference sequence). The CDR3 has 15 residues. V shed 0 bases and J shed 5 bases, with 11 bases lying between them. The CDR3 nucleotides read TGTGCCAGCAGCTTGGCGGCAGGGATAAATGAAAAACTGTTTTTT. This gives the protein CASSLAAGINEKLFF.

The DNA for the CDR3 is TGTGCCAGTAGTATTCTTTCGACAGGGGGCTCAGATACGCAGTATTTT. Translation gives CASSILSTGGSDTQYF. The rearrangement links TRBV19 to TRBJ2-3; 10 bases match TRBD1. From germline, CDR1 is LNHDA and CDR2 SQIVND (reference sequence). The CDR3 loop spans 16 amino acids. Trimming took 3 bases from V and 4 from J; bases not matched to a gene: 7.

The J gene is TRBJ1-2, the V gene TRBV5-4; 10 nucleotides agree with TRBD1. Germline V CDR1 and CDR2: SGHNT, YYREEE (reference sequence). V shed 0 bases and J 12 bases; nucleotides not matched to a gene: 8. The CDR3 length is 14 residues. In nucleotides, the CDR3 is TGTGCCAGCAGCTTGGCGACAGGGGGCAGGCGAAACACCTTC. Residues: CASSLATGGRRNTF.

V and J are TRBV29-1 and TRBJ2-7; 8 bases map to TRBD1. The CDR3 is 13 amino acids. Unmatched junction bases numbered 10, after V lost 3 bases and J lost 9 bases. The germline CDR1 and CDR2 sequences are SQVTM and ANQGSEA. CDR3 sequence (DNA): TGCAGCGTTGATACCGGGACAGGAACGTCGCAGTACTTC. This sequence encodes CSVDTGTGTSQYF.

The CDR3 loop reads CASSLVGSDTEAFF. In nucleotides, the CDR3 is TGCGCCAGCAGCTTGGTGGGGAGCGACACTGAAGCTTTCTTT. The rearrangement joins TRBV5-1 to TRBJ1-1; D uncertain. The CDR3 has 14 amino acids. Germline loops: CDR1 SGHRS, CDR2 YFSETQ. Trimming pared 0 bases from V and 3 bases from J, leaving 9 bases between.

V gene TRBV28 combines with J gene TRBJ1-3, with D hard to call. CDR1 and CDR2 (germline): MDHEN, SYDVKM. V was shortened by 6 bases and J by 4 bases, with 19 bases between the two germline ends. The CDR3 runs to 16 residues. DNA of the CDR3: TGTGCCAGCAGCCCCCCCCGCGGTCCGACGGGAAACACCATATATTTT. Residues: CASSPPRGPTGNTIYF.

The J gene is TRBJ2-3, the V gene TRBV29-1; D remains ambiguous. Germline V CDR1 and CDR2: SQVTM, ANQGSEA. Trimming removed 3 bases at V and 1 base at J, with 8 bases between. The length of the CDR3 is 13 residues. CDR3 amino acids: CSVERSGTDTQYF. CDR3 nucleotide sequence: TGCAGCGTTGAGCGAAGTGGCACAGATACGCAGTATTTT.

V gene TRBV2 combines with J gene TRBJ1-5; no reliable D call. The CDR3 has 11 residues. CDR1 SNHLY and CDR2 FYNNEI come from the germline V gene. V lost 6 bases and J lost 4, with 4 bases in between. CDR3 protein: CASSVNQPQHF. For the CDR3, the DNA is TGTGCCAGCAGCGTAAATCAGCCCCAGCATTTT.

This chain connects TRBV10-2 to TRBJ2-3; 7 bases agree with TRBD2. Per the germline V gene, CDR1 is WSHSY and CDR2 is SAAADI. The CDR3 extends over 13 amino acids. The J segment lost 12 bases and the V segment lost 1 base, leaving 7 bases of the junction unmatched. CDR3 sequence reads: CASSELGLVAQYF. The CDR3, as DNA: TGCGCCAGCAGTGAGTTAGGACTAGTTGCACAGTATTTT.

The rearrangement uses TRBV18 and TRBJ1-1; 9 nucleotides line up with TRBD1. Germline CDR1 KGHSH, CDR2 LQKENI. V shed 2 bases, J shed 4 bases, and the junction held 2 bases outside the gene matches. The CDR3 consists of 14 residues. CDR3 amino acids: CASSPRQGGTEAFF. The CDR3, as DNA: TGTGCCAGCTCACCAAGACAGGGGGGCACTGAAGCTTTCTTT.

The CDR3 protein is CASSRDSGSGEQYF. The CDR3 DNA sequence: TGTGCCAGCTCACGGGATAGCGGTTCGGGCGAGCAGTACTTC. The chain carries TRBV18 and TRBJ2-7; the D gene is possibly TRBD2 (6 bases). Trimming stripped 4 bases from V and 6 bases from J, with 16 bases between. The CDR3 runs to 14 residues. Germline V gene sequence: CDR1 KGHSH, CDR2 LQKENI.

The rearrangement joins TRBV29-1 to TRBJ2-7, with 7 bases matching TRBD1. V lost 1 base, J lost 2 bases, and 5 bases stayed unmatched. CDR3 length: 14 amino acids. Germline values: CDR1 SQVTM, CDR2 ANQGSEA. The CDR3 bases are TGCAGCGTTGAAGCCGCGACAGGGCCCTACGAGCAGTACTTC. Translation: CSVEAATGPYEQYF.

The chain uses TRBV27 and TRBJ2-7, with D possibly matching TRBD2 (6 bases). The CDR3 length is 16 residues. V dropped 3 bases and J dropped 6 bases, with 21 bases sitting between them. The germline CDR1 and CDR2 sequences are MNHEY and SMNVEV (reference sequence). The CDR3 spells CASSFSSTRALAEQYF. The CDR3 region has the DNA TGTGCCAGCAGTTTCTCTTCGACTAGGGCTCTCGCCGAGCAGTACTTC.

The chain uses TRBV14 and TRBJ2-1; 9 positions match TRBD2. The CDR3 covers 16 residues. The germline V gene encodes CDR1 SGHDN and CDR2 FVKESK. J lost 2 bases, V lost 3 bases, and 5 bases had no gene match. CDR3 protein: CASSQIAGATYNEQFF. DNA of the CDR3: TGTGCCAGCAGCCAGATAGCGGGGGCTACCTACAATGAGCAGTTCTTC.

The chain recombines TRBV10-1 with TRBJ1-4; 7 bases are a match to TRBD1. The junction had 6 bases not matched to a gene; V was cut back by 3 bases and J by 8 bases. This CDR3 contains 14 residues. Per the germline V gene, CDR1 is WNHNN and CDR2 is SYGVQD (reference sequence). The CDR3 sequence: CASSEGGLGEKLFF. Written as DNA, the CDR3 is TGCGCCAGCAGTGAAGGGGGCCTTGGCGAAAAACTGTTTTTT.

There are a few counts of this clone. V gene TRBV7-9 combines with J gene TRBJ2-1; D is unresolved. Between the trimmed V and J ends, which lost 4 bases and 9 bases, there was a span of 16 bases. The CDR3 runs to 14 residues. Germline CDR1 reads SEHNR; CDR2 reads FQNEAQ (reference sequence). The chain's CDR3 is CASSSSTVLGEQFF. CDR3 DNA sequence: TGTGCCAGCAGCTCGAGTACAGTTTTAGGTGAGCAGTTCTTC.

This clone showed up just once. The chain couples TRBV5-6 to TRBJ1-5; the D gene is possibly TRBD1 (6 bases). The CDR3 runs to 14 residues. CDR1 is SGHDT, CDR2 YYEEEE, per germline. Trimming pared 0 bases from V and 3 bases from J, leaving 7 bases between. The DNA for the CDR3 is TGTGCCAGCAGCTTGGGGACAGCCAATCAGCCCCAGCATTTT. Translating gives CASSLGTANQPQHF.